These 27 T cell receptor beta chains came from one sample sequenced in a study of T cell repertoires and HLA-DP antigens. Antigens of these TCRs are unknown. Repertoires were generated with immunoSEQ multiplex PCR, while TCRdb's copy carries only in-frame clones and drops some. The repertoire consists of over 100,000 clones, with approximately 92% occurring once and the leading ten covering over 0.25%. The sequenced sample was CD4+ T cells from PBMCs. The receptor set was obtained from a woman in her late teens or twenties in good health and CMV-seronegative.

The DNA of the CDR3 is TGTGCCAGCAGCTTATTCAGGGACCTAAGTTACAATGAGCAGTTCTTC. Its protein is CASSLFRDLSYNEQFF. The J gene is TRBJ2-1, the V gene TRBV7-2; D possibly matches TRBD1 or TRBD2 (5 bases each). The CDR3 covers 16 residues. Germline V lookup: CDR1 SGHTA, CDR2 FQGNSA. V lost 2 bases and J 4 bases, leaving 15 bases between the germline ends.

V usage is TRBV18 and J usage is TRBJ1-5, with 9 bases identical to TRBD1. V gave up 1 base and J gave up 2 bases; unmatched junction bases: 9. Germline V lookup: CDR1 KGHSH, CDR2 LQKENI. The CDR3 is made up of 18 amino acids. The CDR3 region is CASSPLGQGLFGNQPQHF. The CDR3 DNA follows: TGTGCCAGCTCACCACTTGGACAGGGGCTTTTTGGCAATCAGCCCCAGCATTTT. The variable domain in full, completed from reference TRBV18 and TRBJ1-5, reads NAGVMQNPRHLVRRRGQEARLRCSPMKGHSHVYWYRQLPEEGLKFMVYLQKENIIDESGMPKERFSAEFPKEGPSILRIQQVVRGDSAAYFCASSPLGQGLFGNQPQHFGDGTRLSIL.

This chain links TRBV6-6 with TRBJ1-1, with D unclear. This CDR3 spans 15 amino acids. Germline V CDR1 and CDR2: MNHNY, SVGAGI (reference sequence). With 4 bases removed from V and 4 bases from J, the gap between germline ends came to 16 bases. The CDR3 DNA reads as TGTGCCAGCAGTTTCCGTTTGGGGTGGGCCACTGAAGCTTTCTTT. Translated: CASSFRLGWATEAFF.

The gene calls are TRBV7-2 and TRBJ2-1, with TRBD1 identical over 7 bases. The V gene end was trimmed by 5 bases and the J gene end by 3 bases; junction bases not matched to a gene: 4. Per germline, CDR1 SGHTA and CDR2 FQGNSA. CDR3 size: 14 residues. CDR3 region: CASSQQGFYNEQFF. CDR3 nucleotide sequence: TGTGCCAGCAGCCAACAGGGGTTCTACAATGAGCAGTTCTTC.

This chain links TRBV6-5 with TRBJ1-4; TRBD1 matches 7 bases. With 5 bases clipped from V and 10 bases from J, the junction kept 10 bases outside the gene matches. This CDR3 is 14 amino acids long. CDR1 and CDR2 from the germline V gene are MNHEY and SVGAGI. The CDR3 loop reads CASSPLTTGRKLFF. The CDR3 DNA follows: TGTGCCAGCAGTCCTCTGACGACAGGGAGAAAACTGTTTTTT.

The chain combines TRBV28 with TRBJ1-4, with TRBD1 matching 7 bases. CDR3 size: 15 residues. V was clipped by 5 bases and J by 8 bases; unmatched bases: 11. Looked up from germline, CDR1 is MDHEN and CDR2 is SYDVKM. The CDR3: CASSNYRGAEEKLFF. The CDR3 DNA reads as TGTGCCAGCAGTAACTACAGGGGCGCGGAGGAAAAACTGTTTTTT.

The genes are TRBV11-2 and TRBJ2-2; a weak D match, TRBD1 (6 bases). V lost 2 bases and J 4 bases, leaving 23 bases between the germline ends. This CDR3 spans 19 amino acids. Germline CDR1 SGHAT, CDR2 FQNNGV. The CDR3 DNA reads TGTGCCAGCAGCTTATTGTTGGGGGTGGGGGCTACCCGCACCGGGGAGCTGTTTTTT. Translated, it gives CASSLLLGVGATRTGELFF.

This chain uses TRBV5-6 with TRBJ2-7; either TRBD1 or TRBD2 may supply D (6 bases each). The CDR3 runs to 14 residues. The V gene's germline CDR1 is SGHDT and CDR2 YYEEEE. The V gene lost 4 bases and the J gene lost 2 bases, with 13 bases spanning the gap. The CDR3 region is CASSQGTAAYEQYV. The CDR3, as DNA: TGTGCCAGCAGCCAGGGGACTGCCGCCTACGAGCAGTACGTC.

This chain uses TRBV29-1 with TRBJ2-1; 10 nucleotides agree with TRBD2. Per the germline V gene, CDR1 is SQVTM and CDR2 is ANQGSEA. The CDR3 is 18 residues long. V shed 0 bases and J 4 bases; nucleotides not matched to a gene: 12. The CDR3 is CSVEDLKRGGPFYNEQFF. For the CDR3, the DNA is TGCAGCGTTGAAGATCTGAAGCGGGGGGGCCCCTTTTACAATGAGCAGTTCTTC.

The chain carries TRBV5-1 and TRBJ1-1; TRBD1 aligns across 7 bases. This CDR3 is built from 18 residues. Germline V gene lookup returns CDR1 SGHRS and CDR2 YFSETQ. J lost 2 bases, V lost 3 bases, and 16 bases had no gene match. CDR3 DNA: TGCGCCAGCAGCTCTGCCGGGACAGAGTCTTTCGGAAACACTGAAGCTTTCTTT. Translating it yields CASSSAGTESFGNTEAFF.

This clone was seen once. As DNA, the CDR3 is TGTGCCAGCAGCTTCTTCATGACAGGGGGAGGGACTGAAGCTTTCTTT. It encodes CASSFFMTGGGTEAFF. The chain carries TRBV7-2 and TRBJ1-1; 9 bases match TRBD1. The CDR3 consists of 16 residues. The germline gives CDR1 SGHTA, CDR2 FQGNSA. The J segment lost 5 bases and the V segment lost 3 bases, leaving 10 bases of the junction unmatched.

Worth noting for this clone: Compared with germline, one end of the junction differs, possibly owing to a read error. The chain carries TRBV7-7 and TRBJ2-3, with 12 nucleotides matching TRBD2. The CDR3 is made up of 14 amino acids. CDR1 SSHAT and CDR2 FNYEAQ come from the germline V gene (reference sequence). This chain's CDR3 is CASSSGLAGDTQYF. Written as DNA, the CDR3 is TGTGCTAGCAGCTCAGGACTAGCGGGGGATACGCAGTATTTT.

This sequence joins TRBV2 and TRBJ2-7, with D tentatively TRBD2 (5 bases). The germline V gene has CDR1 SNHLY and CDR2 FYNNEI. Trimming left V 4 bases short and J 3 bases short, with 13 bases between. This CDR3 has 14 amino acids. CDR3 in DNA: TGTGCCAGCAGTGCGGGGAGTTCGCTCTACGAGCAGTACTTC. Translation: CASSAGSSLYEQYF.

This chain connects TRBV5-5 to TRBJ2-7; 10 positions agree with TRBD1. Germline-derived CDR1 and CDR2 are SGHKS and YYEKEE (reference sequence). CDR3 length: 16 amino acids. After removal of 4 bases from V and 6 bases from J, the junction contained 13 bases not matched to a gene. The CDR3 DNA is TGTGCCAGCAGCGGGTTTCACGGGACAGGGGTTCGCGAGCAGTACGTC. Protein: CASSGFHGTGVREQYV.

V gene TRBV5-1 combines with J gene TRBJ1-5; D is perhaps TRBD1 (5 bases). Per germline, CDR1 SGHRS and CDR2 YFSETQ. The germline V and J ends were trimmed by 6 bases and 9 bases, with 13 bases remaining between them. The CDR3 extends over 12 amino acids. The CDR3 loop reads CASNDGGGPQHF. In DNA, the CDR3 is TGCGCCAGCAATGACGGCGGGGGGCCCCAGCATTTT.

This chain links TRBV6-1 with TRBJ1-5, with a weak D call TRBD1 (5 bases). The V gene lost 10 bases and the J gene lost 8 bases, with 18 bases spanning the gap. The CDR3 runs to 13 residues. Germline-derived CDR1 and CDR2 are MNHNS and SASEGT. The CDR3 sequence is CATNSGWAKPQHF. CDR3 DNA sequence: TGTGCCACAAATTCAGGGTGGGCCAAGCCCCAGCATTTT.

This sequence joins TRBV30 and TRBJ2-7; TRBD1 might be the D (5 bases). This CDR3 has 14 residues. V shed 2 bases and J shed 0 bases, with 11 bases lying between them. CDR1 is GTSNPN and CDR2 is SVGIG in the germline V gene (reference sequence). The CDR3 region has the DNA TGTGCCTGGAGTCGACAGCTGATCTCCTACGAGCAGTACTTC. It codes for CAWSRQLISYEQYF.

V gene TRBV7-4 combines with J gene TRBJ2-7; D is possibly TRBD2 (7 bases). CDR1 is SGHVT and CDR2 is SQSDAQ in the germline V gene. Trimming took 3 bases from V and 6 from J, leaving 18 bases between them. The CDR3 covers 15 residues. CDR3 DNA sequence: TGTGCCAGCAGCTTTCCCTCGGGGGGCGCGTGCGAGCAGTACTTC. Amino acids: CASSFPSGGACEQYF.

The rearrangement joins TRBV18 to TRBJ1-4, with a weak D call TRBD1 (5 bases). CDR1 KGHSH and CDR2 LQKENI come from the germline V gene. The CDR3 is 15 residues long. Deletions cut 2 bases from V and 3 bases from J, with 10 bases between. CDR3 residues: CASSPNPGANEKLFF. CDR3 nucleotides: TGTGCCAGCTCACCAAATCCGGGGGCTAATGAAAAACTGTTTTTT.

This CDR3 reads CASSNGQMNTEAFF. CDR3 nucleotides: TGTGCCAGCAGCAACGGCCAAATGAACACTGAAGCTTTCTTT. The chain links TRBV7-6 to TRBJ1-1, with D hard to call. CDR1 is SGHVS, CDR2 FNYEAQ, per germline. This CDR3 spans 14 amino acids. Trimming took off 5 bases at V and 0 bases at J, with 10 bases between the two ends.

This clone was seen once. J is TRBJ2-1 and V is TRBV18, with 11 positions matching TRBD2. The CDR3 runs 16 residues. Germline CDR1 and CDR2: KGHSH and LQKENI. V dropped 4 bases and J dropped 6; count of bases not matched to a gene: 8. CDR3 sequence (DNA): TGTGCCAGCTCACATCCCGGGACTAGCGGAGGCAATGAGCAGTTCTTC. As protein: CASSHPGTSGGNEQFF.

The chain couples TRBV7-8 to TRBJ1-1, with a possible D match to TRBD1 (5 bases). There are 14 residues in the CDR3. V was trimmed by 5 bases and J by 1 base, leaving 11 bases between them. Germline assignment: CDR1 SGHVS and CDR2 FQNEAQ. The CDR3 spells CASSPQGKNTEAFF. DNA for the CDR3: TGTGCCAGCAGCCCCCAGGGTAAGAACACTGAAGCTTTCTTT.

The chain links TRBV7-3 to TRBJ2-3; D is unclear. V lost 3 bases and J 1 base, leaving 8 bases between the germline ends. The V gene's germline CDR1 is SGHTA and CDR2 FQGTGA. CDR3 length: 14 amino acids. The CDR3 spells CASSFLSGTDTQYF. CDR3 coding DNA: TGTGCCAGCAGCTTTCTATCGGGCACAGATACGCAGTATTTT.

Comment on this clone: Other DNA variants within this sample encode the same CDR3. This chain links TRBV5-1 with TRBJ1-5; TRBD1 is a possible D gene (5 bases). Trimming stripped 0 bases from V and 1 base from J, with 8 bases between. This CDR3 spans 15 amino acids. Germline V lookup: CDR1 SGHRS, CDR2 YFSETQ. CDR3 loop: CASSLEGASNQPQHF. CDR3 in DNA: TGCGCCAGCAGCTTGGAAGGGGCAAGCAATCAGCCCCAGCATTTT.

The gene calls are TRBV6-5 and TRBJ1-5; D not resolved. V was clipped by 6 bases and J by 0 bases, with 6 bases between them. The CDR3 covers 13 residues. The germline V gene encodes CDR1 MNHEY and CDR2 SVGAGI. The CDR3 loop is CASSRNSNQPQHF. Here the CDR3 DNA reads TGTGCCAGCAGCCGCAATAGCAATCAGCCCCAGCATTTT.

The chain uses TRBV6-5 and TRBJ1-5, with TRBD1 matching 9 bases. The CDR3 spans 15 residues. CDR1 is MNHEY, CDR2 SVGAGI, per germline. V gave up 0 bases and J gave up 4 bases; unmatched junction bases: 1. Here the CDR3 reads CASSYSGTGNQPQHF. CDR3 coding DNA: TGTGCCAGCAGTTACTCAGGGACAGGGAATCAGCCCCAGCATTTT.

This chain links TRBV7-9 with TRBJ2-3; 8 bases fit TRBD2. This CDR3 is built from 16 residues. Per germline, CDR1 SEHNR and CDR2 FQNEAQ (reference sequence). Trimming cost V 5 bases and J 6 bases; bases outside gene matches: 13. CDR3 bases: TGTGCCAGCAGCGGACCCCGGACGGGAGGGCGGGATACGCAGTATTTT. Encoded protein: CASSGPRTGGRDTQYF.